Below, 11 T cell receptor beta chains from the same sample are listed, as sequenced in a study of read filtering for tumor transcriptome and immune sequencing. This library used about 360 ng RNA and molecular barcoded adaptors spanning alpha/delta and beta/gamma chains. One entry per CDR3 protein results from TCRdb running MiXCR on the reads. The sample includes around 5,500 distinct CDR3 sequences, just over 20% of them seen just once. The specimen sequenced was a population of CD138-negative cells sorted from bone marrow. Receptor source: a donor over 35 with multiple myeloma.

In this sample, this clonotype turned up many times. CDR3: CASSYRGQGARETQYF. The DNA of the CDR3 is TGTGCCAGCAGTTACCGCGGACAGGGAGCAAGGGAGACCCAGTACTTC. This rearrangement joins TRBV6-5 to TRBJ2-5; TRBD1 agrees at 8 bases. Germline V gene data show CDR1 as MNHEY and CDR2 as SVGAGI. Trimming at V came to 2 bases and at J to 5 bases, leaving 10 bases not matched to a gene. The CDR3 runs 16 residues.

Regarding this clonotype: The junction does not match germline at one end; this may be a read error. V is TRBV28 and J is TRBJ2-6; D possibly corresponds to TRBD2 (6 bases). The CDR3 runs 17 residues. Germline V gene lookup returns CDR1 MDHEN and CDR2 SYDVKM. This CDR3 is CASTRAGRFSGASVLTF. CDR3 DNA: TGTGCCAGCACCCGAGCGGGCAGATTCTCTGGGGCCAGCGTCCTGACTTTC. Together with reference TRBV28 and TRBJ2-6, the CDR3 gives the full variable domain: DVKVTQSSRYLVKRTGEKVFLECVQDMDHENMFWYRQDPGLGLRLIYFSYDVKMKEKGDIPEGYSVSREKKERFSLILESASTNQTSMYLCASTRAGRFSGASVLTFGAGSRLTVL.

About this clonotype: A far more abundant clone sits one base away, making this likely a read error. J is TRBJ2-3 and V is TRBV6-1; no reliable D call. V was trimmed by 6 bases and J by 6 bases, leaving 28 bases between them. The CDR3 runs to 18 residues. CDR1 and CDR2 from the germline V gene are MNHNS and SASEGT. CDR3 bases: TGTGCCAGCAGCCCCCGGCGGAGATCGCCCGGGTTATTTGATACGCAGTATTTT. The encoded protein is CASSPRRRSPGLFDTQYF.

The rearrangement links TRBV7-6 to TRBJ1-5; D is unclear. The CDR3 covers 14 residues. V lost 3 bases, J lost 0 bases, and 6 bases lay in between. CDR1 and CDR2 from the germline V gene are SGHVS and FNYEAQ. The CDR3 here is CASSFGDSNQPQHF. For the CDR3, the DNA is TGTGCCAGCAGCTTCGGGGATAGCAATCAGCCCCAGCATTTT. The complete variable domain, with remaining parts taken from reference TRBV7-6 and TRBJ1-5, reads GAGVSQSPRYKVTKRGQDVALRCDPISGHVSLYWYRQALGQGPEFLTYFNYEAQQDKSGLPNDRFSAERPEGSISTLTIQRTEQRDSAMYRCASSFGDSNQPQHFGDGTRLSIL.

This clonotype has a count of ten or more. CDR3 in DNA: TGTGCCAGCAGCTTAGAACGGACACGCAATCAGCCCCAGCATTTT. It translates to CASSLERTRNQPQHF. The chain recombines TRBV7-2 with TRBJ1-5, with a weak D call TRBD1 (5 bases). The V end was cut by 1 base, the J end by 2 bases, with 9 bases between. From germline, CDR1 is SGHTA and CDR2 FQGNSA. The CDR3 is made up of 15 amino acids.

By proportion, this clonotype is medium-sized. The chain recombines TRBV7-9 with TRBJ2-1, with 8 bases lining up with TRBD2. CDR1 SEHNR and CDR2 FQNEAQ come from the germline V gene (reference sequence). This CDR3 is 16 amino acids long. The V gene end was trimmed by 8 bases and the J gene end by 9 bases; junction bases not matched to a gene: 18. The CDR3 reads CASDREGSGIESEQFF. DNA of the CDR3: TGTGCCAGCGATAGGGAGGGTAGCGGGATAGAGAGTGAGCAGTTCTTC.

This chain joins TRBV5-4 and TRBJ2-5; 9 bases align to TRBD1. This CDR3 is 15 amino acids long. With V trimmed by 3 bases and J by 5 bases, 8 bases remained unmatched. CDR1 and CDR2 (germline): SGHNT, YYREEE (reference sequence). CDR3 loop: CASSSGQGGRETQYF. CDR3 in DNA: TGTGCCAGCAGCTCGGGACAGGGCGGACGGGAGACCCAGTACTTC.

This clonotype has at least ten counts. The chain combines TRBV12-3 or TRBV12-4 with TRBJ2-1; TRBD1 aligns across 9 bases. This CDR3 contains 15 residues. J gave up 7 bases and V 3 bases, and 7 bases lay outside the gene matches. The CDR3 loop reads CASSFQQGARNEQFF. CDR3 sequence (DNA): TGTGCCAGCAGTTTTCAACAGGGGGCGCGGAATGAGCAGTTCTTC.

This clonotype is medium-sized. This chain uses TRBV7-3 with TRBJ2-2; D unresolved. The CDR3 has 14 residues. V lost 2 bases and J lost 5, with 9 bases in between. CDR1 SGHTA and CDR2 FQGTGA come from the germline V gene. In DNA form, the CDR3 reads TGTGCCAGCAGCTTAGGGCACGGGACCGGGGAGCTGTTTTTT. Translated, it gives CASSLGHGTGELFF.

In its sample, this clonotype is medium-sized. The J gene is TRBJ2-1, the V gene TRBV6-5, with 7 bases that match TRBD2. The CDR3 sequence is 15 residues long. Losses at the gene ends were 6 bases for V and 2 bases for J; bases not matched to a gene: 7. Germline CDR1 reads MNHEY; CDR2 reads SVGAGI. CDR3 DNA: TGTGCCAGCAGCACCGGCGGGAGCCCCTACAATGAGCAGTTCTTC. Protein: CASSTGGSPYNEQFF.

Judged by abundance, this clonotype is medium-sized (0.01 to 0.1%). The rearrangement links TRBV5-4 to TRBJ1-2; 8 nucleotides agree with TRBD1. J lost 1 base, V lost 0 bases, and 5 bases had no gene match. CDR1 and CDR2 (germline): SGHNT, YYREEE (reference sequence). This CDR3 has 16 residues. This CDR3 reads CASSLAQQGGNYGYTF. For the CDR3, the DNA is TGTGCCAGCAGCTTGGCCCAACAGGGGGGTAACTATGGCTACACCTTC.